The T cell receptor beta chain described here comes from a study of CD8+CD57+ T cells in acquired aplastic anemia. In the study overall: Sorted CD4+ and CD8+ cells yielded about 2.9 ug of DNA on average. Findings and caveats of the study: With respect to CD8+ Simpson's diversity, patients and controls did not differ significantly. Shared by patients and controls, 25 to 35 CD8+ CDR3s were abundant in patients.

The germline V gene encodes CDR1 SGHTS and CDR2 YDEGEE. Trimming removed 3 bases at V and 2 bases at J, with 11 bases between. This CDR3 comprises 14 residues. This clonotype was detected many times. Its antigen is as yet unknown. CDR3 and TCR beta VDJ profiling relied on genomic DNA as the template. TCRdb called the reads again in MiXCR, with one record for every CDR3 protein. Seen here are more than 250,000 distinct CDR3 sequences, 45% to 70% observed once, and the top ten hold around 8%. The sample was sorted CD4+, CD8+, or CD8+CD57+ T cells (not recorded which) from PBMCs. This rearrangement joins TRBV5-8 to TRBJ2-5; D is ambiguous. This TCR came from a human donor with severe aplastic anemia or a healthy control (not recorded which). CDR3 coding DNA: TGTGCCAGCAGCTCGTCCGGGTCTCAAGAGACCCAGTACTTC. Translation: CASSSSGSQETQYF.